Given below is one T cell receptor (beta chain) in context. CDR3 and TCR beta VDJ profiling relied on genomic DNA as the template. TCRdb recomputed calls from the reads with MiXCR, one row per CDR3 protein. The sample consists of fewer than 250,000 distinct CDR3 sequences, around 45% of them appearing once. The ends lost 1 base at V and 4 bases at J; junction bases unmatched: 4. This CDR3 has 14 residues. Germline CDR1 SGHRS, CDR2 YFSETQ. The sample comes from a study of CD8+CD57+ T cells in acquired aplastic anemia. Study details: Sorted CD4+ plus CD8+ cells gave DNA averaging about 3.2 ug.

Previously, flow cytometry had revealed CD8+CD57+ cell expansion in the patients chosen for sequencing. This TCR was recovered from a human donor with aplastic anemia. Specimen: sorted CD4+, CD8+, or CD8+CD57+ T cells (not recorded which) from PBMCs. V gene TRBV5-1 combines with J gene TRBJ2-5; 7 bases agree with TRBD2. The chain's CDR3 is CASSLNGGRETQYF. In nucleotides, the CDR3 is TGCGCCAGCAGCTTGAACGGGGGGAGAGAGACCCAGTACTTC.